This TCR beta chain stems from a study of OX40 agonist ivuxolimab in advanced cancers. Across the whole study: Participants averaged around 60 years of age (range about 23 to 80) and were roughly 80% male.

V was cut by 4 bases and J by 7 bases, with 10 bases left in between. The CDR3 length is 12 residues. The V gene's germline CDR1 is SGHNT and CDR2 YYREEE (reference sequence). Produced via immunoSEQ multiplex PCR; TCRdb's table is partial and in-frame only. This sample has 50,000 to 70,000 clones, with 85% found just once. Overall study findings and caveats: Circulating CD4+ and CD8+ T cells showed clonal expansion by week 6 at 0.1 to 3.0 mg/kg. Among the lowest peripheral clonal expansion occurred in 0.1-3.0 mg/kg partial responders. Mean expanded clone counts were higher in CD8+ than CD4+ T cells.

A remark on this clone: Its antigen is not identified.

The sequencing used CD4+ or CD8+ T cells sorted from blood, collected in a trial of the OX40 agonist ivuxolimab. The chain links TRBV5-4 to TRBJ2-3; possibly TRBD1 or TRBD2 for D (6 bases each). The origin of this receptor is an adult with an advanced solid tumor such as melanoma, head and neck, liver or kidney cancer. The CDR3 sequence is CASSPGDNTQYF. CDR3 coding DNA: TGTGCCAGCAGCCCGGGGGACAATACGCAGTATTTT.